This entry concerns a single T cell receptor beta chain. Assignments of participants to cohorts depended upon their own reported clinical history. This CDR3 is built from 15 residues. The trim removed 4 bases at V and 3 bases at J, leaving 9 bases unmatched. CDR1 is MGHRA and CDR2 is YSYEKL in the germline V gene. Generated by immunoSEQ multiplex PCR, the TCRdb table keeps only in-frame clones and is missing some. This table holds 150,000 to 200,000 clones, approximately 80% found once. The record originates from a study of blood T cell repertoires in COVID-19. Looking at the study overall: Samples of COVID-19 (acute and convalescent) were obtained from the United States, Italy and Spain. T cells, B-cell-depleted T cells, or PBMCs supplied cDNA or gDNA.

The clonotype was recovered from a woman aged 55-69 years who had recovered from COVID-19. J is TRBJ2-7 and V is TRBV4-1; 7 nucleotides align to TRBD2. The material sequenced was PBMCs or T cells enriched from blood (not recorded which). DNA of the CDR3: TGCGCCAGCAGCCCCCCGGGGAGGGGAAGCTACGAGCAGTACTTC. Translating it yields CASSPPGRGSYEQYF.